The 11 T cell receptor beta chains given below trace back to one sample, sequenced in a study of blood T cell repertoires in COVID-19. Using immunoSEQ multiplex PCR, the repertoire was profiled, and TCRdb retains in-frame clones only, with some absent. This sample has roughly 400,000 clones, with approximately 87% found just once. Source material: PBMCs or T cells enriched from blood (not recorded which). Receptors were obtained from a woman aged 45-65 years who had recovered from COVID-19.

The J gene is TRBJ2-3, the V gene TRBV4-3, with D hard to call. The CDR3 consists of 14 residues. Per the germline V gene, CDR1 is LGHNA and CDR2 is YSLEER. Trimming left V 0 bases short and J 2 bases short, with 6 bases between. The DNA of the CDR3 is TGCGCCAGCAGCCAAGATCCCTACACAGATACGCAGTATTTT. Translating gives CASSQDPYTDTQYF.

The rearrangement uses TRBV5-1 and TRBJ2-1, with 9 nucleotides matching TRBD2. The CDR3 consists of 18 residues. Germline CDR1 SGHRS, CDR2 YFSETQ. J lost 7 bases, V lost 0 bases, and 14 bases had no gene match. CDR3 residues: CASSLAGWSSGARNEQFF. As DNA, the CDR3 is TGCGCCAGCAGCTTGGCGGGTTGGTCTAGCGGGGCCCGGAATGAGCAGTTCTTC.

The chain is built from TRBV19 and TRBJ1-1, with TRBD1 matching over 9 bases. Germline V gives CDR1 LNHDA, CDR2 SQIVND (reference sequence). The V gene end was trimmed by 4 bases and the J gene end by 9 bases; junction bases not matched to a gene: 12. The length of the CDR3 is 15 residues. The CDR3 sequence is CASSTSTGTGIKAFF. DNA for the CDR3: TGTGCCAGTAGTACGTCTACCGGGACAGGGATTAAAGCTTTCTTT. The full variable domain, rest sourced from reference TRBV19 and TRBJ1-1, is DGGITQSPKYLFRKEGQNVTLSCEQNLNHDAMYWYRQDPGQGLRLIYYSQIVNDFQKGDIAEGYSVSREKKESFPLTVTSAQKNPTAFYLCASSTSTGTGIKAFFGQGTRLTVV.

CDR3 sequence (DNA): TGTGCCAGCAGTTATTACGGGGCGGGGCGCCCCTACGAGCAGTACTTC. This codes for CASSYYGAGRPYEQYF. The chain uses TRBV6-5 and TRBJ2-7; possible D gene TRBD2, 6 bases. This CDR3 has 16 amino acids. Trimming left V 3 bases short and J 2 bases short, with 17 bases between. Germline V gene data show CDR1 as MNHEY and CDR2 as SVGAGI.

This clone has only one observation. V and J are TRBV19 and TRBJ2-7, with a weak D call TRBD1 (5 bases). V was cut by 6 bases and J by 0 bases, with 9 bases left in between. The CDR3 sequence is 13 residues long. The germline V gene encodes CDR1 LNHDA and CDR2 SQIVND (reference sequence). The CDR3 DNA sequence: TGTGCCAGTAGGGACAAGAGCTCCTACGAGCAGTACTTC. Its protein is CASRDKSSYEQYF.

V is TRBV7-9 and J is TRBJ2-3, with D possibly being TRBD2 (5 bases). The CDR3 spans 19 residues. V was pared by 5 bases and J by 2 bases, with 26 bases between. CDR1 SEHNR and CDR2 FQNEAQ come from the germline V gene (reference sequence). Written as DNA, the CDR3 is TGTGCCAGCAGCCGTATCGCGGACTCCTACTTCTCTAACACAGATACGCAGTATTTT. It is translated as CASSRIADSYFSNTDTQYF.

This chain links TRBV5-4 with TRBJ2-1, with D maybe TRBD2 (6 bases). Between the trimmed V and J ends, which lost 4 bases and 7 bases, there was a span of 18 bases. This CDR3 has 15 residues. Germline V gives CDR1 SGHNT, CDR2 YYREEE (reference sequence). The CDR3 spells CASSTRGTVRNEQFF. In DNA form, the CDR3 reads TGTGCCAGCAGCACCCGAGGGACTGTTAGGAATGAGCAGTTCTTC.

The chain joins TRBV20-1 to TRBJ1-6, with D hard to call. V lost 0 bases and J 14 bases, leaving 5 bases between the germline ends. Germline CDR1 DFQATT, CDR2 SNEGSKA (reference sequence). This CDR3 is 10 amino acids long. CDR3 DNA: TGCAGTGCTAGAGAGGAGACCCTCCACTTT. This gives the protein CSAREETLHF.

V and J are TRBV4-1 and TRBJ2-2; unclear D gene. Trimming removed 0 bases from V and 3 bases from J, with 11 bases in between. The CDR3 runs 16 residues. Per germline, CDR1 MGHRA and CDR2 YSYEKL. Here the CDR3 reads CASSQDSPTYTGELFF. The CDR3 DNA sequence: TGCGCCAGCAGCCAAGATTCACCTACCTACACCGGGGAGCTGTTTTTT.

This clone was seen a few times. The V and J genes are TRBV5-6 and TRBJ1-5; the D is unclear. Trimming left V 5 bases short and J 1 base short, with 19 bases between. The germline V gene has CDR1 SGHDT and CDR2 YYEEEE. This CDR3 is 17 amino acids long. CDR3 nucleotides: TGTGCCAGCAGTACCCGGCGGGGAGGGTTCAGCAATCAGCCCCAGCATTTT. It translates to CASSTRRGGFSNQPQHF. The full variable domain, completed using reference TRBV5-6 and TRBJ1-5, is DAGVTQSPTHLIKTRGQQVTLRCSPKSGHDTVSWYQQALGQGPQFIFQYYEEEERQRGNFPDRFSGHQFPNYSSELNVNALLLGDSALYLCASSTRRGGFSNQPQHFGDGTRLSIL.

The table lists this clone with a count of one. This chain joins TRBV2 and TRBJ2-1; perhaps TRBD1 as D (6 bases). Germline V gene lookup returns CDR1 SNHLY and CDR2 FYNNEI. V gave up 8 bases and J gave up 4 bases, with 18 bases separating them. The length of the CDR3 is 15 residues. CDR3 bases: TGTGCCAGCCAGGGGCGCAGGTTGCTTTACAATGAGCAGTTCTTC. Protein product: CASQGRRLLYNEQFF.